This TCR beta chain comes out of a study of CXCR3-negative and CXCR3-positive naive CD8 T cells. CDR1 is LGHNA, CDR2 YNFKEQ, per germline. The CDR3 totals 11 residues. Through 5' RACE with UMI labels, the TRB cDNA libraries were prepared. From its re-call of the 5' RACE reads, TCRdb lists each CDR3 protein once, without DNA. Its clone listing holds tens of thousands of distinct CDR3 sequences. The chain recombines TRBV4-2 with TRBJ1-1; there is no DNA to check the TCRdb D call of TRBD1. Source material: naive CXCR3- CD8+ T cells from blood. The subset is: CD45RO-CCR7+CD27+CD95- naive CD8+ T cells lacking CXCR3 (TNR3-). The receptor was derived from a human donor in good health. Some clones in this sample may be carry-over from other donors' samples. The chain's CDR3 is CASSQGGEAFF.